This T cell receptor beta chain was found in a study of OX40 agonist ivuxolimab in advanced cancers. Looking at the study overall: Patients received intravenous ivuxolimab every 2 weeks at 0.01 to 10 mg/kg. Among those treated, three patients had partial responses, one with hepatocellular carcinoma and two with cutaneous melanoma.

The method was immunoSEQ multiplex PCR; TCRdb's version includes in-frame clones alone and lacks a portion of them. The data hold 25,000 to 30,000 clones, with around 79% observed a single time. Germline V gene data show CDR1 as MNHEY and CDR2 as SVGAGI. The CDR3 length is 14 residues. Between the trimmed V and J ends, which lost 6 bases and 2 bases, there was a span of 11 bases. Sample: CD4+ or CD8+ T cells sorted from blood, taken in a trial of the OX40 agonist ivuxolimab. This chain connects TRBV6-5 to TRBJ2-1, with no clear D. The receptor's source is an adult with an advanced solid tumor such as melanoma, head and neck, liver or kidney cancer. CDR3 in amino acids: CASSLVGTYNEQFF. CDR3 nucleotide sequence: TGTGCCAGCAGCCTCGTCGGAACCTACAATGAGCAGTTCTTC.